These 24 T cell receptor delta chains share one sample of origin, sequenced in a study of Vδ1+ human thymocytes. Findings and caveats of the study: Thymic TRG and TRD repertoires appeared highly polyclonal.

No cognate antigen is known for these TCRs. Extracted RNA was reverse transcribed into cDNA. CDR3 amplicons came from multiplex PCR with pooled V-gene forward and constant-region reverse primers. TCRdb reanalysed the multiplex PCR reads via CATT. The sample has roughly 50,000 delta-chain clones, about 15% seen once. Specimen: Vdelta1+ gamma-delta thymocytes from the thymus. Subset noted: FACS-sorted CD3+ TCRalphabeta- TCRVdelta1+ TCRVdelta2- thymocytes. These receptors all come from a boy in the first two years of life who had congenital heart surgery.

J is TRDJ1 and V is TRDV1; TRDD3 is a possible D gene (5 bases). Germline CDR1 is TSWWSYY and CDR2 is QGS. Trimming took off 0 bases at V and 7 bases at J, with 27 bases between the two ends. This CDR3 comprises 19 residues. CDR3 sequence (DNA): TGTGCTCTTGGGGAACTTACCGTGGAACTGGTTTCTAGCCATCTTAAACTCATCTTT. Translating gives CALGELTVELVSSHLKLIF.

In this sample, this clone turned up a few times. The V gene is TRDV1, the J gene TRDJ1; TRDD3 aligns across 12 bases. CDR3 length: 16 residues. CDR1 TSWWSYY and CDR2 QGS come from the germline V gene. With V trimmed by 5 bases and J by 10 bases, 14 bases remained unmatched. CDR3: CALGIFLPGGYGGLIF. The CDR3 region has the DNA TGTGCTCTTGGGATCTTCCTCCCTGGGGGATACGGGGGACTCATCTTT.

The chain has TRDV1 and TRDJ1, with 10 positions matching TRDD3. CDR3 length: 20 amino acids. Trimming cost V 0 bases and J 3 bases; bases outside gene matches: 16. The V gene's germline CDR1 is TSWWSYY and CDR2 QGS. The CDR3 DNA is TGTGCTCTTGGGGAACTACCCACTACGAGAGGGGGATACGGCGCCGATAAACTCATCTTT. Its translation: CALGELPTTRGGYGADKLIF.

The chain employs TRDV1 and TRDJ1; a possible D gene is TRDD2 (5 bases). V shed 1 base and J shed 4 bases, with 13 bases lying between them. CDR3 length: 15 residues. Germline CDR1 TSWWSYY, CDR2 QGS. The CDR3 DNA reads as TGTGCTCTTGGGGAACGTTCCTCCTCCTGCGATAAACTCATCTTT. Translating gives CALGERSSSCDKLIF.

The rearrangement joins TRDV1 to TRDJ1, with TRDD3 matching 11 bases. In germline, CDR1 is TSWWSYY, CDR2 QGS. Unmatched junction bases numbered 20, after V lost 3 bases and J lost 2 bases. This CDR3 has 21 amino acids. For the CDR3, the DNA is TGTGCTCTTGGGGACACTTCCTACTCCCTGGGGGATACCTGTCGGACCGATAAACTCATCTTT. It yields the protein CALGDTSYSLGDTCRTDKLIF.

The sample holds a few counts of this clone. The chain links TRDV1 to TRDJ1; D gene ambiguous. The CDR3 length is 14 residues. The V and J ends lost 1 base and 5 bases respectively, with 11 bases between them. Germline-derived CDR1 and CDR2 are TSWWSYY and QGS. CDR3 amino acids: CALGEPTTWDKLIF. The CDR3 region has the DNA TGTGCTCTTGGGGAACCCACCACCTGGGATAAACTCATCTTT.

Note on this clone: Different DNA sequences within this sample yield the same CDR3. V is TRDV1 and J is TRDJ1, with 10 bases fitting TRDD3. V shed 6 bases and J 3 bases; nucleotides not matched to a gene: 22. CDR3 size: 20 residues. Germline-derived CDR1 and CDR2 are TSWWSYY and QGS. In DNA form, the CDR3 reads TGTGCTCTTGGCGGATGGCCTTCTGAAAACTGGGGGATCCCCTCCGATAAACTCATCTTT. Its translation is CALGGWPSENWGIPSDKLIF.

The chain combines TRDV1 with TRDJ1, with 12 bases that match TRDD3. J gave up 4 bases and V 0 bases, and 9 bases lay outside the gene matches. This CDR3 region has 18 residues. CDR1 is TSWWSYY, CDR2 QGS, per germline. The CDR3 DNA reads TGTGCTCTTGGGGAACTCCATGTACTGGGGGATACATGCGATAAACTCATCTTT. Protein product: CALGELHVLGDTCDKLIF.

This clone has just a few counts. The chain combines TRDV1 with TRDJ1, with D possibly matching TRDD3 (6 bases). The germline CDR1 and CDR2 sequences are TSWWSYY and QGS. The CDR3 spans 18 residues. Trimming pared 0 bases from V and 2 bases from J, leaving 19 bases between. The CDR3 protein is CALGELPEGMATTDKLIF. DNA for the CDR3: TGTGCTCTTGGGGAACTTCCAGAGGGGATGGCGACTACCGATAAACTCATCTTT.

Concerning this clone: One junction end does not reproduce the germline sequence, and a read error may be involved. This sample includes further DNA sequences coding for the same CDR3. The genes are TRDV1 and TRDJ1; possible D gene TRDD3, 7 bases. Germline V lookup: CDR1 TSWWSYY, CDR2 QGS. CDR3 length: 21 amino acids. CDR3 sequence (DNA): TGTGCTCTTGGGGTCCTACTTCGGAGGATACGATGGGAGAAGTACACTGATAAACTCATCTTT. Protein product: CALGVLLRRIRWEKYTDKLIF.

This rearrangement joins TRDV1 to TRDJ1, with D tentatively TRDD2 or TRDD3 (7 bases each). Between the trimmed V and J ends, which lost 3 bases and 0 bases, there was a span of 35 bases. The CDR3 runs to 23 residues. Germline V gene lookup returns CDR1 TSWWSYY and CDR2 QGS. This chain's CDR3 is CALGEGFLLPVLGLQGYTDKLIF. In nucleotides, the CDR3 is TGTGCTCTTGGGGAGGGGTTCCTACTACCCGTACTGGGGCTCCAAGGGTACACCGATAAACTCATCTTT.

The chain employs TRDV1 and TRDJ1; 12 positions agree with TRDD3. Trimming at V came to 0 bases and at J to 0 bases, leaving 14 bases not matched to a gene. CDR1 and CDR2 (germline): TSWWSYY, QGS. The CDR3 is 21 amino acids. The CDR3 loop is CALGELCLRESGGYDTDKLIF. The CDR3 nucleotides read TGTGCTCTTGGGGAACTGTGCCTACGGGAATCTGGGGGATACGACACCGATAAACTCATCTTT.

This clone was seen a handful of times. The chain links TRDV1 to TRDJ1; D is uncertain. The CDR3 contains 12 residues. V gave up 1 base and J gave up 7 bases, with 7 bases separating them. Germline V gene data show CDR1 as TSWWSYY and CDR2 as QGS. The CDR3 sequence: CALGEPPLKLIF. CDR3 nucleotides: TGTGCTCTTGGGGAACCGCCCCTTAAACTCATCTTT.

There are a few counts of this clone. The rearrangement uses TRDV1 and TRDJ1, with TRDD3 matching 8 bases. V lost 4 bases, J lost 1 base, and 23 bases stayed unmatched. The CDR3 runs 21 residues. Germline CDR1 TSWWSYY, CDR2 QGS. Here the CDR3 DNA reads TGTGCTCTTGGGGGCCCTGATGGCCTACCGTACTGGGGGGTGTGCACCGATAAACTCATCTTT. Translation: CALGGPDGLPYWGVCTDKLIF.

This clone was counted between two and nine times. The chain couples TRDV2 to TRDJ1; TRDD3 matches 9 bases. Per germline, CDR1 GEAIGNYY and CDR2 EKD. This CDR3 region has 23 residues. The ends lost 3 bases at V and 0 bases at J; junction bases unmatched: 28. This CDR3 is CACDPTTFVEPQDWGTYTDKLIF. In DNA, the CDR3 is TGTGCCTGTGACCCCACTACGTTTGTGGAACCACAGGACTGGGGGACGTACACCGATAAACTCATCTTT.

The table lists this clone with a few counts. This rearrangement joins TRDV1 to TRDJ1, with D possibly TRDD3 on 6 matching bases. Per the germline V gene, CDR1 is TSWWSYY and CDR2 is QGS. The CDR3 totals 24 residues. V gave up 0 bases and J gave up 1 base, with 36 bases separating them. The CDR3 bases are TGTGCTCTTGGGGAACTATGCGACCTACGAACCTACCGGGGGGAAGAGGGTCCCACCGATAAACTCATCTTT. Amino acid sequence: CALGELCDLRTYRGEEGPTDKLIF.

There are a few counts of this clone. The chain combines TRDV1 with TRDJ1; 12 positions match TRDD3. The germline V gene encodes CDR1 TSWWSYY and CDR2 QGS. This CDR3 is 18 amino acids long. V dropped 1 base and J dropped 3; count of bases not matched to a gene: 9. CDR3 region: CALGEHDPYWGIPDKLIF. The CDR3, as DNA: TGTGCTCTTGGGGAACACGACCCGTACTGGGGGATACCCGATAAACTCATCTTT.

V is TRDV1 and J is TRDJ2; 10 nucleotides line up with TRDD3. V shed 3 bases and J 7 bases; nucleotides not matched to a gene: 17. The CDR3 contains 19 residues. The V gene's germline CDR1 is TSWWSYY and CDR2 QGS. The DNA of the CDR3 is TGTGCTCTTGGGGACCTCTACGTACTGGGGGATTTGGTGGTAGCACAACTCTTCTTT. Its protein is CALGDLYVLGDLVVAQLFF.

J is TRDJ1 and V is TRDV1, with a weak D call TRDD3 (6 bases). The CDR3 loop spans 18 amino acids. V shed 2 bases and J shed 2 bases, with 21 bases lying between them. Per the germline V gene, CDR1 is TSWWSYY and CDR2 is QGS. This CDR3 is CALGEAFFLGTRTDKLIF. CDR3 coding DNA: TGTGCTCTTGGGGAAGCATTTTTCCTGGGGACACGGACCGATAAACTCATCTTT.

This clone has just a few counts. The gene calls are TRDV1 and TRDJ1; tentatively, D is TRDD3 (6 bases). CDR1 is TSWWSYY and CDR2 is QGS in the germline V gene. Trimming took 1 base from V and 2 from J, leaving 14 bases between them. The CDR3 runs 16 residues. This CDR3 is CALGERLVLGTDKLIF. DNA of the CDR3: TGTGCTCTTGGGGAACGTTTAGTACTGGGAACCGATAAACTCATCTTT.

The V call is TRDV1, the J call TRDJ1; TRDD3 matches at 10 bases. The germline V gene has CDR1 TSWWSYY and CDR2 QGS. Germline trimming cut 4 bases from V and 1 base from J; bases unmatched to any gene: 21. The CDR3 is 21 amino acids. CDR3 amino acids: CALGGLFSSMLGDRTTDKLIF. CDR3 nucleotide sequence: TGTGCTCTTGGGGGCCTCTTCTCTTCGATGCTGGGGGATAGGACCACCGATAAACTCATCTTT.

The rearrangement joins TRDV1 to TRDJ1; unclear D gene. The V gene lost 1 base and the J gene lost 1 base, with 10 bases spanning the gap. The CDR3 is 15 amino acids. CDR1 TSWWSYY and CDR2 QGS come from the germline V gene. The CDR3 loop reads CALGERLPSTDKLIF. The CDR3 region has the DNA TGTGCTCTTGGGGAACGGTTACCGAGCACCGATAAACTCATCTTT.

This clone was counted between two and nine times. J is TRDJ1 and V is TRDV1; 10 nucleotides match TRDD3. Germline V gives CDR1 TSWWSYY, CDR2 QGS. The CDR3 totals 23 residues. Losses at the gene ends were 0 bases for V and 2 bases for J; bases not matched to a gene: 24. CDR3 nucleotide sequence: TGTGCTCTTGGGGAACTAGTTCGCCGTTATTCGACCCTGGGGGATAATTTGACCGATAAACTCATCTTT. Its translation: CALGELVRRYSTLGDNLTDKLIF.

In this sample, this clone turned up a few times. Other DNA sequences within the sample encode an identical CDR3. The chain is built from TRDV1 and TRDJ1, with a weak D call TRDD3 (5 bases). From germline, CDR1 is TSWWSYY and CDR2 QGS. Trimming removed 2 bases at V and 0 bases at J, with 10 bases between. The CDR3 totals 15 residues. CDR3 nucleotides: TGTGCTCTTGGGGAATTAGGGGGGTACACCGATAAACTCATCTTT. As protein: CALGELGGYTDKLIF.